A selection of T cell receptor beta chains follows, all from one sample in a study of cytomegalovirus exposure and HLA in healthy donors. The method was immunoSEQ multiplex PCR; TCRdb's version includes in-frame clones alone and lacks a portion of them. The repertoire holds some 150,000 clones, with approximately 79% as singletons. Sequenced: PBMCs. The receptors derive from a man aged 50 to 60 in good health and CMV-seropositive. The CDR3 runs from the conserved cysteine through the conserved F or W. A D gene is named only where the DNA matches it firmly. Size is omitted from some rows. Given values are once, few, many or a class for expanded clones.

J,size,V,D,CDR3,DNA
TRBJ2-2,-,TRBV5-1,TRBD2,CASSLGREGTGELFF,TGCGCCAGCAGCTTGGGGCGGGAGGGCACCGGGGAGCTGTTTTTT
TRBJ2-7,-,TRBV25-1,TRBD2,CASSAVGGAREQYF,TGTGCCAGCAGTGCGGTGGGAGGGGCGCGCGAGCAGTACTTC
TRBJ1-1,-,TRBV29-1,-,CSAPVGNSEAFF,TGCAGCGCCCCCGTTGGTAACTCTGAAGCTTTCTTT
TRBJ2-7,-,TRBV12-1,-,CASSSASTSGQYEQYF,TGTGCCAGCAGCTCGGCCTCTACTAGCGGCCAGTACGAGCAGTACTTC
TRBJ1-1,-,TRBV4-1,-,CASSHQSRGTEAFF,TGCGCCAGCAGCCACCAATCAAGAGGGACTGAAGCTTTCTTT
TRBJ1-1,once,TRBV19,TRBD1,CASGTGLYTEAFF,TGTGCCAGCGGGACAGGGCTTTACACTGAAGCTTTCTTT
TRBJ2-1,-,TRBV7-2,-,CASSLNSHNEQFF,TGTGCCAGCAGCTTAAACAGTCACAATGAGCAGTTCTTC
TRBJ2-2,-,TRBV19,TRBD2,CASSIRASGNTGELFF,TGTGCCAGTAGTATTCGGGCTAGCGGGAACACCGGGGAGCTGTTTTTT
TRBJ1-1,few,TRBV10-2,-,CASSDPGNTEAFF,TGCGCCAGCAGTGATCCAGGGAACACTGAAGCTTTCTTT
TRBJ2-2,-,TRBV5-1,TRBD1,CASSWGTGNTGELFF,TGCGCCAGCAGCTGGGGGACAGGAAACACCGGGGAGCTGTTTTTT
TRBJ2-7,-,TRBV6-1,TRBD2,CASRGLADYEQYF,TGTGCCAGCAGGGGACTAGCGGACTACGAGCAGTACTTC
TRBJ2-3,few,TRBV5-1,-,CASSLEGGQTDTQYF,TGCGCCAGCAGCTTGGAGGGGGGGCAGACAGATACGCAGTATTTT
TRBJ1-1,few,TRBV7-9,-,CASSLLGGMRNTEAFF,TGTGCCAGCAGCCTCCTGGGGGGGATGAGGAACACTGAAGCTTTCTTT
TRBJ2-7,-,TRBV5-5,-,CASSLVSYSEQYF,TGTGCCAGCAGCTTGGTCAGCTACAGCGAGCAGTACTTC
TRBJ2-1,-,TRBV5-1,TRBD1,CASSLTGTGSLVGSYNEQFF,TGCGCCAGCAGCTTAACCGGGACAGGGTCCCTAGTAGGGTCCTACAATGAGCAGTTCTTC
TRBJ1-3,-,TRBV6-5,-,CLSRGSAGNTIYF,TGTCTTTCGCGGGGTTCAGCGGGAAACACCATATATTTT
TRBJ1-2,-,TRBV14,-,CASSQYQGSYTF,TGTGCCAGCAGCCAGTATCAGGGTAGCTACACCTTC
TRBJ2-1,once,TRBV4-1,TRBD1,CASSQTGAQEFF,TGCGCCAGCAGCCAGACAGGGGCGCAAGAGTTCTTC
TRBJ2-7,-,TRBV5-1,TRBD1,CASSWPGQGYEQYF,TGCGCCAGCAGCTGGCCGGGACAGGGATACGAGCAGTACTTC
TRBJ1-2,few,TRBV4-3,-,CASSQDRVGAYGYTF,TGCGCCAGCAGCCAAGATCGGGTAGGGGCCTATGGCTACACCTTC